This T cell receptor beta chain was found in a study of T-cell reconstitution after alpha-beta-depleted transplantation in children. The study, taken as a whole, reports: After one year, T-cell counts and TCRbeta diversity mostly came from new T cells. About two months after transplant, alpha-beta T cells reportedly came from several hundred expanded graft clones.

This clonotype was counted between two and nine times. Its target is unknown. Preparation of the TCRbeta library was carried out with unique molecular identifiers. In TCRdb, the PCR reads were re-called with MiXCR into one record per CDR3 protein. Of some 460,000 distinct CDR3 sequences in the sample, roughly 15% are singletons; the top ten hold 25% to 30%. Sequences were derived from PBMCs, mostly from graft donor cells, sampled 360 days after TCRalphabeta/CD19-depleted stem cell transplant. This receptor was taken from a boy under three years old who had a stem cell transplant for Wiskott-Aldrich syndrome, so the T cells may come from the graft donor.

In DNA, the CDR3 is TGTGCCACCAGTGACCCGGGACAGGGGAGCTATGGCTACACCTTC. Its protein product is CATSDPGQGSYGYTF. The V gene is TRBV24-1, the J gene TRBJ1-2; 10 bases map to TRBD1. The CDR3 runs 15 residues. Germline V gives CDR1 KGHDR, CDR2 SFDVKD. V was pared by 4 bases and J by 4 bases, with 5 bases of the junction left unmatched.